This T cell receptor (beta chain) is drawn from a study of metastatic and nonmetastatic thyroid tumors. Study details: The comparison covered peripheral blood and tumor or nodule tissue in malignant and benign thyroid patients.

Germline loops: CDR1 SGHRS, CDR2 YFSETQ. The CDR3 extends over 14 amino acids. V was cut by 0 bases and J by 4 bases, with 10 bases left in between. This clone has a count of ten or more. Each patient came to thyroid surgery without any prior treatment (of any kind). TCRdb called clones again from the PCR reads with MiXCR. The sample carries about 41,000 clones, roughly 31% recorded once. The sample comprised blood. The receptor was derived from a male donor with papillary thyroid cancer or a benign thyroid nodule (not recorded which). Some clones in this sample may be carry-over from other donors' samples. The chain carries TRBV5-1 and TRBJ1-2; the D gene is possibly TRBD1 (6 bases). CDR3 in DNA: TGCGCCAGCAGCTTGGGGGACACGGGCTATGGCTACACCTTC. Residues: CASSLGDTGYGYTF.